This T cell receptor (beta chain) was obtained from a study of blood T cell repertoires in COVID-19 (TCRdb year 2020). Background on the whole study: Samples covering the acute and convalescent phases of COVID-19 were provided by collaborators in the United States, Italy and Spain. Subjects who had been exposed to COVID-19, were actively infected with it, or had recovered from it provided the deeply sampled blood TCRbeta repertoires that made up the dataset. The samples were drawn from two sources: the first 160 participants of the ongoing ImmuneRACE study, and 950 to 1,500 subjects contributed by 6 global collaborators. The repertoires were released in a freely available public database meant as a resource for research on the immune response to SARS-CoV-2. Nearly every sample came with metadata listing a de-identified subject ID, COVID-19 status, age in years and sex. The prospective study material was composed of cDNA or gDNA derived from T cells, B-cell-depleted T cells, or PBMCs. Where available, HLA class I and class II types were obtained from metadata supplied by the sample provider rather than from assay-based typing.

A distance of 9 bases separates the germline ends of V and J, which lose 5 bases and 8 bases respectively. The CDR3 contains 12 residues, cysteine and phenylalanine counted. CDR3 DNA is the only sequence kept; it has 36 bases, read in frame from the first base. CDR1 SEHNR and CDR2 FQNEAQ are derived from the germline V gene (reference sequence). TCRbeta CDR3 regions were amplified from genomic DNA by means of the immunoSEQ Assay, a bias-controlled multiplex PCR. On the authors' methods: The number of nucleated cells in each sample was estimated from the amplification of reference gene primers within the assay. Sequence reads were collapsed and filtered to measure the absolute abundance of every unique TCRbeta CDR3 rearrangement. For each sample, productive Simpson clonality was calculated as the square root of Simpson's diversity index across productive rearrangements. TCRdb retrieved this table from immuneACCESS and kept in-frame rearrangements only. Not all clones are present; in checked studies, unresolved V genes account for under half, and no reason is known for the remainder. D and trimming were read from the DNA, whereas the V and J calls and clone size are those reported in that table. The sample table shows approximately 75,000 clones, and under 80% are seen once. Of the sample, 25% to 30% is held by the ten largest clones.

This clone is a singleton in its sample. There is no known antigen for this receptor. No much larger clone exists at a distance of one base, and base qualities are not known. Collaborating institutions collected whole blood in K2EDTA tubes following their own protocols. For TCRbeta analysis, collaborator samples were shipped as frozen whole blood, as isolated PBMCs, or as DNA extracted from either sample type. Results and caveats for the whole study, not just this receptor: Clinical and demographic metadata were provided uncurated, with the amount varying by source and participant.

Sequencing was done on a sample of peripheral blood. The sequence joins TRBV7-9 to TRBJ1-4; D gene: possibly TRBD1, on 6 matching bases. The clonotype comes from a woman of 80 years or more with active or convalescent COVID-19. The DNA reads TGTGCCAGCAGCCCAGGGGAAGAAAAACTGTTTTTT. This encodes CASSPGEEKLFF.